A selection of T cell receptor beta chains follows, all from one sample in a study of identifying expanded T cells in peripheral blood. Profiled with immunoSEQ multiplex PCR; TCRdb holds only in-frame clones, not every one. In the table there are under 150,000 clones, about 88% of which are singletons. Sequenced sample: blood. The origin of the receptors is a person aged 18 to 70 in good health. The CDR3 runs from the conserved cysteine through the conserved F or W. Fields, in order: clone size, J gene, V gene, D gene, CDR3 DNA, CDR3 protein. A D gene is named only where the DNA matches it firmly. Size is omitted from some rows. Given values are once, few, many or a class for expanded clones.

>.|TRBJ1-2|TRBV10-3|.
TGTGCCATCAGCGAGACAAATAACTATGGCTACACCTTC
CAISETNNYGYTF
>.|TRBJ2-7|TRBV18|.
TGTGCCAGCTCACCATACAAGAGCTCCTACGAGCAGTACTTC
CASSPYKSSYEQYF
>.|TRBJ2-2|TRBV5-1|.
TGCGCCAGCAGCTTGGGCGGGGTTAACACCGGGGAGCTGTTTTTT
CASSLGGVNTGELFF
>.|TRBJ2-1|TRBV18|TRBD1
TGTGCCAGCTCACCAATAGAAGGACAGGGGAATGAGCAGTTCTTC
CASSPIEGQGNEQFF
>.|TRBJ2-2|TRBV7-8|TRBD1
TGTGCCAGCAGCCAAGGACAGGGCTCTGTGACCGGGGAGCTGTTTTTT
CASSQGQGSVTGELFF
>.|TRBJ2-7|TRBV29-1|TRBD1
TGCAGCGTTGAAGATCCTTTGGGGAAGACAGGGAGCTCCTACGAGCAGTACTTC
CSVEDPLGKTGSSYEQYF
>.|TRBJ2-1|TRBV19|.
TGTGCCAGTAGTATGGAGGGGTTGCCTTACAATGAGCAGTTCTTC
CASSMEGLPYNEQFF
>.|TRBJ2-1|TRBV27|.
TGTGCCAGCAGTTTTCCGGATAATGAGCAGTTCTTC
CASSFPDNEQFF
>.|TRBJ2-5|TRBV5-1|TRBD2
TGCGCCAGCAGCCCACTAGCGGGCCCTGGGGAGACCCAGTACTTC
CASSPLAGPGETQYF
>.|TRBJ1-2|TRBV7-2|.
TGTGCCAGCAGCTTAGAGGCGTATGGCTACACCTTC
CASSLEAYGYTF
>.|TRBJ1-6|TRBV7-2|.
TGTGCCAGCAGCTTAGCGCCCTGGGATAATTCACCCCTCCACTTT
CASSLAPWDNSPLHF
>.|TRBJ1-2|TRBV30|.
TGTGCCTGGAGTGTACAGGGACGATATGGCTACACCTTC
CAWSVQGRYGYTF
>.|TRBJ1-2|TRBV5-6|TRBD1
TGTGCCAGCAGCTTCCCGGGACAGACATATGGCTACACCTTC
CASSFPGQTYGYTF
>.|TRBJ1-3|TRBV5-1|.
TGCGCCAGCAGCTTGTCGGCCCCAGGGGTGGGCACCATATATTTT
CASSLSAPGVGTIYF
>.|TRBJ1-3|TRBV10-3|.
TGTGCCGCAAAAGGGGGAAACACCATATATTTT
CAAKGGNTIYF
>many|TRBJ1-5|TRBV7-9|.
TGTGCCAGCAGCTTTGCGGGAGGGTCCCGCAATCAGCCCCAGCATTTT
CASSFAGGSRNQPQHF
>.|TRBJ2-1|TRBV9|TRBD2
TGTGCCAGCAGCGTAGTACTAGCGGGAGCCAATGAGCAGTTCTTC
CASSVVLAGANEQFF
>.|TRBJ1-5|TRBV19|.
TGTGCCAGTAGATGGGGCGCGGGCAATCAGCCCCAGCATTTT
CASRWGAGNQPQHF
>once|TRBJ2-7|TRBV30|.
TGTGCCTGGAGTGTAGGGCCTAGCGCAGTTTACGAGCAGTACTTC
CAWSVGPSAVYEQYF
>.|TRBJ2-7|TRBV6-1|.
TGTGCCAGCAGTGAAATTGGGTGGGGGCCCTACGAGCAGTACTTC
CASSEIGWGPYEQYF
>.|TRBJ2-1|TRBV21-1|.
TGTGCCAGCAGCAACGCGGCGGGGTTAGATGAGCAGTTCTTC
CASSNAAGLDEQFF
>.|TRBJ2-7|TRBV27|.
TGTGCCAGCCTCGGGGCCTACGAGCAGTACTTC
CASLGAYEQYF
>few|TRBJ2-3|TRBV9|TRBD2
TGTGCCAGCAGCACCGCAGCGGGGGTCACAGATACGCAGTATTTT
CASSTAAGVTDTQYF
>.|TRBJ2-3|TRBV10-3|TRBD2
TGTGCCGGCCGGGGGGAGGCCACAGATACGCAGTATTTT
CAGRGEATDTQYF
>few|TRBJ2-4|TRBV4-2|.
TGTGCCAGCAGCCATACAGGACAGCTAGCCAAAAACATTCAGTACTTC
CASSHTGQLAKNIQYF
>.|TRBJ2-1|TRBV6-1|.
TGTGCCAGCAGTGAAGGACAGGTTGCACGCAATGAGCAGTTCTTC
CASSEGQVARNEQFF
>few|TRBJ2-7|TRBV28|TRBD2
TGTGCCAGCTCCTCCCTTGGGACTAGCGGGAACGAGCAGTACTTC
CASSSLGTSGNEQYF
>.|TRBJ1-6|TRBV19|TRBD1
TGTGCCAGTAGTAAAAGACAGGGCCTCAATTCACCCCTCCACTTT
CASSKRQGLNSPLHF
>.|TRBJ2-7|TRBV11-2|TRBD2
TGTGCCAGCAGCCTCAGACTAGCGGGGGCCTACGAGCAGTACTTC
CASSLRLAGAYEQYF
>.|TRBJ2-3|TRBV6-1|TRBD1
TGTGCCAGCAAGCCGGGACAGTACACAGATACGCAGTATTTT
CASKPGQYTDTQYF
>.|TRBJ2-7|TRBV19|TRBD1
TGTGCCAGTAGGTGGAGACAGGGGGCCTACGAGCAGTACTTC
CASRWRQGAYEQYF
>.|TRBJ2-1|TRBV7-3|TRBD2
TGTGCCAGCAGCGAGGGGACTAGTTCCTACAATGAGCAGTTCTTC
CASSEGTSSYNEQFF
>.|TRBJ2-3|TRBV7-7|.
TGTGCCAGCGCTCCTCTTTACCCGGATACGCAGTATTTT
CASAPLYPDTQYF
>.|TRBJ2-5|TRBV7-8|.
TGTGCCAGCAGCTTTACGCGAACCGGGGGGACCCAGTACTTC
CASSFTRTGGTQYF
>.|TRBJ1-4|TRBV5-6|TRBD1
TGTGCCAGCAGCTCGACAGGGGTGTTTGAAAAACTGTTTTTT
CASSSTGVFEKLFF
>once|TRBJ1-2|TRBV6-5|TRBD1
TGTGCCAGCAGTTACGGGACAGGGGGCAATGGCTACACCTTC
CASSYGTGGNGYTF
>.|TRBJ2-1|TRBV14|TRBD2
TGTGCCAGCAGCCTTTGGACTAGCGGGAACAATGAGCAGTTCTTC
CASSLWTSGNNEQFF
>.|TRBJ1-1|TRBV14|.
TGTGCCAGCAGCCAAGAGACGGGACACCGGAACACTGAAGCTTTCTTT
CASSQETGHRNTEAFF
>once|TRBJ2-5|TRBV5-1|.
TGCGCCAGCAGCTTGGGGGAAAGGGGCCAGTACTTC
CASSLGERGQYF
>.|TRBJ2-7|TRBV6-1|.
TGTGCCAGCAGTGAAAGTAGCAGCTACTACGAGCAGTACTTC
CASSESSSYYEQYF
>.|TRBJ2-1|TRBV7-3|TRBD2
TGTGCCAGCAGCTCGGGACTAGCGGGAGTCAATGAGCAGTTCTTC
CASSSGLAGVNEQFF
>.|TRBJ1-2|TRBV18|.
TGTGCCAGCTCACCACCGGAGAGAAGCTATGGCTACACCTTC
CASSPPERSYGYTF
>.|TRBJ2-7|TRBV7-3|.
TGTGCCAGCAGCCCAGAGAATGGTGTCTACGAGCAGTACTTC
CASSPENGVYEQYF
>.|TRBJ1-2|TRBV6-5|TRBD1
TGTGCCAGCAGCAGACAGGGAGACTACACCTTC
CASSRQGDYTF
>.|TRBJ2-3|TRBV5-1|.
TGCGCCAGCAGCTTGGAGGGGGGGTCCGGTGGAGATACGCAGTATTTT
CASSLEGGSGGDTQYF
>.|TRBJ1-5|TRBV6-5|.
TGTGCCAGCAGTTACTATCGAGATCAGCCCCAGCATTTT
CASSYYRDQPQHF
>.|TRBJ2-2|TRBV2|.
TGTGCCAGCGGGCTTAGCAGCCGGACCGGGGAGCTGTTTTTT
CASGLSSRTGELFF
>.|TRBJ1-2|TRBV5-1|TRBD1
TGCGCCAGCAGCTTGGGGGACAGGGAGAATGGCTACACCTTC
CASSLGDRENGYTF
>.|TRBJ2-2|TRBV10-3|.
TGTGCCACATCCCTGGGGGTAGCCGGGGAGCTGTTTTTT
CATSLGVAGELFF
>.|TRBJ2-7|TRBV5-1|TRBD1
TGCGCCAGCAGCTTGGACCCGGGACAGGGTTTTCGCGAGCAGTACTTC
CASSLDPGQGFREQYF
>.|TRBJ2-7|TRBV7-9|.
TGTGCCAGCAGCTTAGGAGGGGGGGCCTCCTACGAGCAGTACTTC
CASSLGGGASYEQYF
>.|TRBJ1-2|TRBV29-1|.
TGCAGCGTCGTCGGGAGGGGGTCCAACTATGGCTACACCTTC
CSVVGRGSNYGYTF
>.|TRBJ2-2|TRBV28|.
TGTGCCAGCAGTGAGAACCTTACCGGGGAGCTGTTTTTT
CASSENLTGELFF
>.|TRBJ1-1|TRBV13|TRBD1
TGTGCCAGCAGCACAGGACAGGGGCGAGCTTTCTTT
CASSTGQGRAFF